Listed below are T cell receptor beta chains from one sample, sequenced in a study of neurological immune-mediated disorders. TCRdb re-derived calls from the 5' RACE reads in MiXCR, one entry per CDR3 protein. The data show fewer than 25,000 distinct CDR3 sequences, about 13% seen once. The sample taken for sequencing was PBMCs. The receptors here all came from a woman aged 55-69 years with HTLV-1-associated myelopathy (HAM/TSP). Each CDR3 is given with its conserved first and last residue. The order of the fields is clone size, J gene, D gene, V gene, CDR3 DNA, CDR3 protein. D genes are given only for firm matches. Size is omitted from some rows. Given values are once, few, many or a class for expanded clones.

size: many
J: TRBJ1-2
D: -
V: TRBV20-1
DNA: TGCAGTGCTAGAGACGCTGAAGGCTACACCTTC
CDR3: CSARDAEGYTF

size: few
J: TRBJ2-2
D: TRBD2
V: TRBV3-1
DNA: TGTGCCAGCAGCCCTAGCGGGGGGTCCGGGGAGCTGTTTTTT
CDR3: CASSPSGGSGELFF

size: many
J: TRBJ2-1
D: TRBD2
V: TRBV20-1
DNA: TGCAGTGCTAGTCTAGCGGCGAGCTCCTACAATGAGCAGTTCTTC
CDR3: CSASLAASSYNEQFF

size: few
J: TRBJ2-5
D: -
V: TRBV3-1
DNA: TGTGCCAGCAGCCAAGAGTGGCAGGACGAAGAGACCCAGTACTTC
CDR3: CASSQEWQDEETQYF

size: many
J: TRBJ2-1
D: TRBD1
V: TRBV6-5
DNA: TGTGCCAGCAGTCGGGACAGCGAGTACAATGAGCAGTTCTTC
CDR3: CASSRDSEYNEQFF

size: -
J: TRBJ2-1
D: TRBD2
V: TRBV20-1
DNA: TGCAGTGCCTATATTATTAGCGGGGGGGCCTGGAATGAGCAGCTCTTC
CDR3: CSAYIISGGAWNEQLF

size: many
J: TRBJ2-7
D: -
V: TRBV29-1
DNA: TGCAGCGTTGCCGGCCAGGGGAGGCACGAGCAGTACTTC
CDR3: CSVAGQGRHEQYF

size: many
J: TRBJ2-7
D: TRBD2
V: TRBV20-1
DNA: TGCAGTGCTAGAACCCGACTAGCGGGAGTCTACGAGCAGTACTTC
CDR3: CSARTRLAGVYEQYF

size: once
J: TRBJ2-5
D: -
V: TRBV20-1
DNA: TGCAGTGCTAGAGGGGCTAGCGCGAGCCAAGAGAACCAGTACTTC
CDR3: CSARGASASQENQYF

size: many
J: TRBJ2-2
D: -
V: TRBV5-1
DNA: TGCGCCAGCAGCTTCCGGGCCTCGAACACCGGGGAGCTGTTTTTT
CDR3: CASSFRASNTGELFF

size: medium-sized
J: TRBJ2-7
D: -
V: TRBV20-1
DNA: TGCAGTGCTAGATTAGGGACCTACGAGCAGTACTTC
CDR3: CSARLGTYEQYF

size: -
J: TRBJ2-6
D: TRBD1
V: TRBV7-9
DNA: TGTGCCAGCAGCTTCGGGGACAGGTCATATGGTGGGGCCAACGTCCTGACTTTC
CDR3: CASSFGDRSYGGANVLTF

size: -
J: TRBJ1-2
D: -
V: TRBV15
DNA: TGTGCCACCAGCAAAGGACCCTATGGCTACACCTTC
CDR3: CATSKGPYGYTF

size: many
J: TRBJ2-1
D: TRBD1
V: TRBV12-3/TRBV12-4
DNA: TGTGCCACTTGGGACAGGGGCCTTTTAGGCCAAAATGAGCAGTTCTTC
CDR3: CATWDRGLLGQNEQFF

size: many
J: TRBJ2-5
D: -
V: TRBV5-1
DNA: TGCGCCAGCAGCTTCCTACGGGACGGGCAAGAGACCCAGTACTTC
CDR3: CASSFLRDGQETQYF

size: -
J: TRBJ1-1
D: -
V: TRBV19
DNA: TGTGCCAGTAGTCAGCAGGGGAGGCCTGAAGCTTTCTTT
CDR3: CASSQQGRPEAFF

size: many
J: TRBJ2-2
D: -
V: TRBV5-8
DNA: TGTGCCAGCAGCTTGCAAAACACCGGGGAGCTGTTTTTT
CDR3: CASSLQNTGELFF

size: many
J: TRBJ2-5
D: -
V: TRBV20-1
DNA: TGCAGTGCTGGAGAGACCCAGTACTTC
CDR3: CSAGETQYF

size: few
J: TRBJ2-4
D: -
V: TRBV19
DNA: TGTGCCAGTAGTATAGTCGGAGGACTACCTCCCCGAGGGGACATTCAGTACTTC
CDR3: CASSIVGGLPPRGDIQYF